This T cell receptor beta chain was identified during a study of T cell changes during pregnancy in multiple sclerosis. Only in-frame clones appear in the TCRdb table, and some are missing; sequencing was by immunoSEQ multiplex PCR. The sample has 75,000 to 90,000 clones; about nine tenths are singletons. The sequence was collected from a female donor in good health, serving as a control in a pregnancy study. Some clones in this sample may be carry-over from other donors' samples. The input for sequencing was PBMCs, taken in the first trimester of pregnancy.

The CDR3 sequence is CASSKSGGSTEAFF. CDR3 sequence (DNA): TGTGCCAGCAGCAAATCAGGGGGAAGCACTGAAGCTTTCTTT. V usage is TRBV7-9 and J usage is TRBJ1-1; TRBD1 aligns across 7 bases. The CDR3 extends over 14 amino acids. Unmatched junction bases numbered 7, after V lost 5 bases and J lost 4 bases. CDR1 is SEHNR and CDR2 is FQNEAQ in the germline V gene (reference sequence).